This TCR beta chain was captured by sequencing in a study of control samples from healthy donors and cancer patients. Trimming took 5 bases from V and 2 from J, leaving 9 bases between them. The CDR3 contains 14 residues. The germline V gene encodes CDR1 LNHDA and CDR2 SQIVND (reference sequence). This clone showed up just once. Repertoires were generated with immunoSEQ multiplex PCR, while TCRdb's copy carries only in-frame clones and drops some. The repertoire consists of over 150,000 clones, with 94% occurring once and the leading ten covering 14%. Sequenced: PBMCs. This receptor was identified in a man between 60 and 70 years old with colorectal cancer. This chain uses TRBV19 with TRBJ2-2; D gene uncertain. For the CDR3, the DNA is TGTGCCAGTAGTGCCCCAGACAACACCGGGGAGCTGTTTTTT. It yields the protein CASSAPDNTGELFF.